This entry features one TCR beta chain sequence. Sequencing used immunoSEQ multiplex PCR; TCRdb keeps in-frame clones, though not all of them. The repertoire holds about 140,000 clones, with 88% as singletons. These data belong to a study of T cell responses to AZD1222 COVID-19 vaccine. V gave up 5 bases and J gave up 1 base; unmatched junction bases: 8. This CDR3 is 18 amino acids long. CDR1 KGHDR and CDR2 SFDVKD come from the germline V gene. The material was peripheral blood, obtained on day 0 of AZD1222 vaccination. The rearrangement links TRBV24-1 to TRBJ1-5; 12 bases are shared with TRBD1. The source of this sequence is an adult in good health. CDR3 in amino acids: CATSGGTGGAGSNQPQHF. DNA for the CDR3: TGTGCCACCAGTGGAGGGACAGGGGGCGCAGGAAGCAATCAGCCCCAGCATTTT.